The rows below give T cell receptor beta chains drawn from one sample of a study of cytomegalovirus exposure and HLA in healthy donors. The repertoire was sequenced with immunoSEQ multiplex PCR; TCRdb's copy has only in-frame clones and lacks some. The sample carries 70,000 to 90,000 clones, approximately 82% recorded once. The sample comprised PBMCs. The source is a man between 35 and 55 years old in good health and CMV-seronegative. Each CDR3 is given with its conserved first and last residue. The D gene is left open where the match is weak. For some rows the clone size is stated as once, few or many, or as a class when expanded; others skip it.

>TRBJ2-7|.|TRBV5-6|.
CASSLAPGGYEQYF
TGTGCCAGCAGCTTGGCGCCAGGTGGCTACGAGCAGTACTTC
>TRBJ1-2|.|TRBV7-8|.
CASSLDRVAGYTF
TGTGCCAGCAGCTTAGACCGCGTCGCTGGCTACACCTTC
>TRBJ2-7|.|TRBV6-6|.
CASSPRDTYEQYF
TGTGCCAGCAGTCCCAGGGATACCTACGAGCAGTACTTC
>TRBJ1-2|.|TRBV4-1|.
CASSQVKGRSYGYTF
TGCGCCAGCAGCCAAGTCAAGGGGAGGTCCTATGGCTACACCTTC
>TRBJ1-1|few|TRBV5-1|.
CASSFTGNTEAFF
TGCGCCAGCAGTTTTACAGGTAACACTGAAGCTTTCTTT
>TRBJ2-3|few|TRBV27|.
CATARKWDSLLDTQYF
TGTGCCACGGCGAGAAAGTGGGACTCCCTCCTGGATACGCAGTATTTT
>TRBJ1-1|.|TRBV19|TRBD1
CASRTGGSRTEAFF
TGTGCCAGTAGGACAGGGGGATCAAGGACTGAAGCTTTCTTT
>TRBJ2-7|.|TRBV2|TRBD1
CASRPRTGNYEQYF
TGTGCCAGCAGACCCCGGACAGGGAATTACGAGCAGTACTTC
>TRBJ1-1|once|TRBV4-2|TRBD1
CASSQGPGTGGENTEAFF
TGTGCCAGCAGCCAAGGGCCCGGGACAGGGGGCGAGAACACTGAAGCTTTCTTT
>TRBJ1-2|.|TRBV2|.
CASSGQGNLRGYTF
TGTGCCAGCAGTGGTCAGGGCAACCTAAGGGGCTACACCTTC
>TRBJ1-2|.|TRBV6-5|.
CASSQGKGYTF
TGTGCCAGCAGCCAGGGAAAGGGCTACACCTTC
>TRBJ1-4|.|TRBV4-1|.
CASSQGQGPATNEKLFF
TGCGCCAGCAGCCAAGGGCAGGGCCCTGCAACTAATGAAAAACTGTTTTTT
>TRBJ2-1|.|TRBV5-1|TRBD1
CASSSGQGNEQFF
TGCGCCAGCAGCTCGGGACAGGGGAATGAGCAGTTCTTC
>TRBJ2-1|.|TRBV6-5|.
CASSSFPGVATDEQFF
TGTGCCAGCAGTTCTTTCCCGGGAGTGGCTACCGATGAGCAGTTCTTC
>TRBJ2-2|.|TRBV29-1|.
CSVETTRVFNTGELFF
TGCAGCGTTGAAACAACCCGGGTCTTCAACACCGGGGAGCTGTTTTTT
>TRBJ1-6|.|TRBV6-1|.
CASSEEAFVNNSPLHF
TGTGCCAGCAGTGAAGAAGCATTCGTGAATAATTCACCCCTCCACTTT
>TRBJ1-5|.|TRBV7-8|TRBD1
CASSPGTGWNQPQHF
TGTGCCAGCAGCCCCGGGACAGGGTGGAATCAGCCCCAGCATTTT
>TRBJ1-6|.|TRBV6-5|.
CASSGKGAWSPLHF
TGTGCCAGCTCGGGAAAAGGCGCTTGGTCACCCCTCCACTTT
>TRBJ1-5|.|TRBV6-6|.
CASSYPSRTGDQPQHF
TGTGCCAGCAGTTACCCAAGCCGCACAGGAGATCAGCCCCAGCATTTT
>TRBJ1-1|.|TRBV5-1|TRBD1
CASSWNTGGKAFF
TGCGCCAGCAGCTGGAACACAGGGGGTAAGGCTTTCTTT
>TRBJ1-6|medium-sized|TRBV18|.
CASSPEQGSESPLHF
TGTGCCAGCTCACCAGAGCAGGGCTCGGAATCACCCCTCCACTTT
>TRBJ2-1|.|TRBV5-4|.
CASSWDSGSYNEQFF
TGTGCCAGCAGCTGGGACTCCGGCTCCTACAATGAGCAGTTCTTC
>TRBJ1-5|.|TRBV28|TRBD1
CASSSRQGSNQPQHF
TGTGCCAGCAGTTCCCGACAGGGCTCGAATCAGCCCCAGCATTTT
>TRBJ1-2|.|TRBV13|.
CASSLMAAGYTF
TGTGCCAGCAGCTTAATGGCGGCAGGCTACACCTTC
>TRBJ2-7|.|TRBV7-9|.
CASSLDPGVSYEQYF
TGTGCCAGCAGCTTAGACCCGGGAGTTAGTTACGAGCAGTACTTC
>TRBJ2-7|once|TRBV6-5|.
CASTQGGPGGEQYF
TGTGCCAGCACTCAAGGGGGGCCCGGGGGGGAGCAGTACTTC
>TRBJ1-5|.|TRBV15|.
CATSRGGNSNQPQHF
TGTGCCACCAGCAGAGGCGGCAATAGCAATCAGCCCCAGCATTTT
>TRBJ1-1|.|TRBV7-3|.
CASSLMAERTEAFF
TGTGCCAGCAGCTTGATGGCTGAGCGCACTGAAGCTTTCTTT
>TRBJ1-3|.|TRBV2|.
CASTGSISGNTIYF
TGTGCCAGCACGGGATCTATCTCTGGAAACACCATATATTTT
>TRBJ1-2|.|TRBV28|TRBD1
CASSSGQPKDYGYTF
TGTGCCAGCAGCTCGGGACAGCCGAAAGACTATGGCTACACCTTC
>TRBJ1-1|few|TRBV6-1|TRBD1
CASSDRGLTEAFF
TGTGCCAGCAGTGACAGGGGGCTCACTGAAGCTTTCTTT
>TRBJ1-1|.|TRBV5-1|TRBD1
CASSDRVDSPEAFF
TGCGCCAGCAGCGACAGGGTCGACAGCCCTGAAGCTTTCTTT
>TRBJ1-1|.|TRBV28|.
CASSFAGAPNTEAFF
TGTGCCAGCAGTTTTGCAGGGGCCCCGAACACTGAAGCTTTCTTT
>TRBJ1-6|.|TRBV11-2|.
CASSSYSKNSPLHF
TGTGCCAGCAGCTCGTACAGTAAAAATTCACCCCTCCACTTT
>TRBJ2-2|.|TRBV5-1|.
CASSSGTANTGELFF
TGCGCCAGCAGCAGTGGGACTGCGAACACCGGGGAGCTGTTTTTT
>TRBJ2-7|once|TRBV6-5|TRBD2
CASSYSGTSFYEQYF
TGTGCCAGCAGTTACTCCGGGACTAGCTTCTACGAGCAGTACTTC
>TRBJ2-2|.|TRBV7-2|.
CASSLGGYGELFF
TGTGCCAGCAGCTTAGGCGGATACGGGGAGCTGTTTTTT
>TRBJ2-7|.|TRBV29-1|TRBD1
CSVEESRDRGHSYF
TGCAGCGTTGAAGAGAGCCGGGACAGGGGCCATTCATACTTC
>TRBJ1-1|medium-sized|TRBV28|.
CASSSRRRDTEAFF
TGTGCCAGCAGTAGCCGTAGGAGGGACACTGAAGCTTTCTTT
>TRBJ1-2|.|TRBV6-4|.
CARSDGGRYGYTF
TGTGCCCGCAGTGACGGGGGGAGGTATGGCTACACCTTC
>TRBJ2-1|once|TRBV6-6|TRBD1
CASSRTGDYNEQFF
TGTGCCAGCAGCCGGACAGGGGACTACAATGAGCAGTTCTTC
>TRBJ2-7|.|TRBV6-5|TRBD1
CAASPGTGNPLDF
TGTGCCGCCTCCCCCGGGACAGGGAATCCCTTAGACTTC
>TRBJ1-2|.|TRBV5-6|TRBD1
CASSLRTGATSINGYTF
TGTGCCAGCAGCCTAAGGACAGGGGCGACCTCTATCAATGGCTACACCTTC
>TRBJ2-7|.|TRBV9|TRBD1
CASSVMAGGSYEQYF
TGTGCCAGCAGCGTTATGGCAGGGGGCTCCTACGAGCAGTACTTC
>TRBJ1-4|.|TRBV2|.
CASSDLSATNEKLFF
TGTGCCAGCAGTGATCTGTCGGCAACTAATGAAAAACTGTTTTTT
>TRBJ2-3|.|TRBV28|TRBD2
CASSEGLAGADTQYF
TGTGCCAGCAGCGAAGGACTAGCGGGGGCGGATACGCAGTATTTT
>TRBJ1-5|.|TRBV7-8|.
CASSLEGDQPQHF
TGTGCCAGCAGCTTAGAGGGGGACCAGCCCCAGCATTTT
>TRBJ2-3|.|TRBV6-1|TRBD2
CASSSFSGSGGTQYF
TGTGCCAGCAGCTCCTTCTCGGGCAGCGGGGGAACGCAGTATTTT